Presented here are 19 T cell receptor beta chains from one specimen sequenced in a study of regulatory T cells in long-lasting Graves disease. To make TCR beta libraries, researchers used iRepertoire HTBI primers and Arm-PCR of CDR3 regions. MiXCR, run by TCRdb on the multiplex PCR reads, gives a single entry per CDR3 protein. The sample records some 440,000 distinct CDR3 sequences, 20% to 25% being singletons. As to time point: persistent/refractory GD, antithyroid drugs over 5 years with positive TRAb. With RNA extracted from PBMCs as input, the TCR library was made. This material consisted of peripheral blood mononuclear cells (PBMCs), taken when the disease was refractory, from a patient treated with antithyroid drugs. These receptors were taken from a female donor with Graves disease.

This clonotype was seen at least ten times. The DNA of the CDR3 is TGTGCCACCAGCGGGAGGGAGGCGAGCACCGGGGAGCTGTTTTTT. Amino acids: CATSGREASTGELFF. The chain has TRBV15 and TRBJ2-2, with 7 bases lining up with TRBD2. In germline, CDR1 is LNHNV, CDR2 YYDKDF (reference sequence). Trimming at V came to 5 bases and at J to 4 bases, leaving 7 bases not matched to a gene. This CDR3 is built from 15 residues.

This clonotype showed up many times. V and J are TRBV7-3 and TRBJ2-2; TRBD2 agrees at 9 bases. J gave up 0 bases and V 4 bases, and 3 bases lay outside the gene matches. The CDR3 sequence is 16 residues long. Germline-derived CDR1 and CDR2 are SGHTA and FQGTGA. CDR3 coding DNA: TGTGCCAGCAGCTCCCGGACTAGCGCGAACACCGGGGAGCTGTTTTTT. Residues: CASSSRTSANTGELFF.

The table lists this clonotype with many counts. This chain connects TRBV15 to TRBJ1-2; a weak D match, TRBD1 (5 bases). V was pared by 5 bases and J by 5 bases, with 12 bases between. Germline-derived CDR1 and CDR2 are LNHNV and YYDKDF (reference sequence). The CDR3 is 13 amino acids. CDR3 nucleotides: TGTGCCACCAGCTCACAGGCTGGGTATGGCTACACCTTC. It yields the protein CATSSQAGYGYTF.

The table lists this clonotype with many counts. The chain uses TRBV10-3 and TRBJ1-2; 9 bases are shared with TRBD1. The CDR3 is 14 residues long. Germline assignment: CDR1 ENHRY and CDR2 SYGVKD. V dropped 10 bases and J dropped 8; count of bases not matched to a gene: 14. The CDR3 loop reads CATLGQGLLYGYTF. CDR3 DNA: TGTGCCACCCTCGGACAGGGGCTTCTCTACGGCTACACCTTC.

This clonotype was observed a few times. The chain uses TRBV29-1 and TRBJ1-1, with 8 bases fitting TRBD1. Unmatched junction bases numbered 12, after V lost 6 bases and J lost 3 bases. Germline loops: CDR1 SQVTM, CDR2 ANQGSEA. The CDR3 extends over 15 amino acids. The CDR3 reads CSVSDRGNLYTEAFF. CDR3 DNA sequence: TGCAGCGTATCTGACAGGGGTAATTTATACACTGAAGCTTTCTTT.

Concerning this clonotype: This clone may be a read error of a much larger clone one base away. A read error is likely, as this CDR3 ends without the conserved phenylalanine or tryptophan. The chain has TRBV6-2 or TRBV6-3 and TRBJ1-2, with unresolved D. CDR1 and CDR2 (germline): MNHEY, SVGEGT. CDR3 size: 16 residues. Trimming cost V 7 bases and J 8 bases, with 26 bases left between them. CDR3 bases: TGTGCCAGCACCCTTTACCCCGACCTCAACTTCAACGGCTACACCCTC. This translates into CASTLYPDLNFNGYTL.

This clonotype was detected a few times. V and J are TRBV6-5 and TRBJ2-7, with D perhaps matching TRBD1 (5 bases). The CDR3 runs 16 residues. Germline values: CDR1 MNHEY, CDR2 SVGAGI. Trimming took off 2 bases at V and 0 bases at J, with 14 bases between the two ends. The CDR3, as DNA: TGTGCCAGCAGTTACCCTCCGCAGGGAATCTCCTACGAGCAGTACTTC. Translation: CASSYPPQGISYEQYF.

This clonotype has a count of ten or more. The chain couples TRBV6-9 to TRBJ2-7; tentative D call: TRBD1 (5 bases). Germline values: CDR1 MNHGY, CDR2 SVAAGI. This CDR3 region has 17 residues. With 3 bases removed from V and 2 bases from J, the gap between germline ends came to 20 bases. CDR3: CASSYAGFQRLTYEQYF. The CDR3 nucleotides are TGTGCCAGCAGTTACGCAGGGTTTCAACGGCTCACCTACGAGCAGTACTTC.

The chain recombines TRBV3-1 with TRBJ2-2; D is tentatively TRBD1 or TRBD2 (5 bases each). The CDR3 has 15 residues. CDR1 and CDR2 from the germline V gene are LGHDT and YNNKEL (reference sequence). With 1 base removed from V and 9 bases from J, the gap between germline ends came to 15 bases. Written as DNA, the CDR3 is TGTGCCAGCAGCCAAGGGGCTGGGACGGCCAGGGAGCTGTTTTTT. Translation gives CASSQGAGTARELFF.

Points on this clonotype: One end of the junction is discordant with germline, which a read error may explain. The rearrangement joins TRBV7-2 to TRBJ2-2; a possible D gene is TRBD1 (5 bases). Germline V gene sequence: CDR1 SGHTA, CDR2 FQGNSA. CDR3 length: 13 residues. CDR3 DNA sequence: TGCGCCAGCAGCCAATTGCAGGGCGGGGAGCTGTTTTTT. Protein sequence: CASSQLQGGELFF.

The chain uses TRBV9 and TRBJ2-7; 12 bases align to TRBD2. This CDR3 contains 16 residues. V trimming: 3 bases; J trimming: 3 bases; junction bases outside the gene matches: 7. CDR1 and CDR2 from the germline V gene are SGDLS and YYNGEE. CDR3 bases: TGTGCCAGCAGCGAAAAGGGACTAGCGGGTTACTACGAGCAGTACTTC. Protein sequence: CASSEKGLAGYYEQYF.

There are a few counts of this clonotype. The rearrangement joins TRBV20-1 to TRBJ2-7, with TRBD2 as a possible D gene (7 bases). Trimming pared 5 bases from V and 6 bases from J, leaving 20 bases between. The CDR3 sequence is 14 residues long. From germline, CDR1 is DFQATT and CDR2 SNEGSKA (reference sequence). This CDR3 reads CSASRGGVYSEQYF. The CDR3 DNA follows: TGCAGTGCTTCCCGCGGGGGCGTATACTCCGAGCAGTACTTC.

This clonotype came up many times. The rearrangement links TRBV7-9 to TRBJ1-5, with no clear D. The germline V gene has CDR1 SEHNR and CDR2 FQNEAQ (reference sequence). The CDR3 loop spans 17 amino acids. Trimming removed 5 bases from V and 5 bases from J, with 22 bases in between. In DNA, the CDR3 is TGTGCCAGCAGCCCCGGATCCACGGCACGGAAGGATCAGCCCCAGCATTTT. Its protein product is CASSPGSTARKDQPQHF.

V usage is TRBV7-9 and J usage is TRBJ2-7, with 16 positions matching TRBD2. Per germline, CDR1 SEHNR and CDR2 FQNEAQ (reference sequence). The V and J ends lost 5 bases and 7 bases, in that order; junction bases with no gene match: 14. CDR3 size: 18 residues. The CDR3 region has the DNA TGTGCCAGCAGCCCAGGGACTAGCGGGAGGGCTGCCATACGTGAGCAGTACTTC. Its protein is CASSPGTSGRAAIREQYF.

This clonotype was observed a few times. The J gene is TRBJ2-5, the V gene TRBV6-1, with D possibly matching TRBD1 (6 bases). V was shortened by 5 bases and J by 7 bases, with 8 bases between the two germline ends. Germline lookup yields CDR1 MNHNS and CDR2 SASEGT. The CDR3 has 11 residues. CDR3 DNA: TGTGCCAGCAGTACAGGGATGACCCAGTACTTC. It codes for CASSTGMTQYF.

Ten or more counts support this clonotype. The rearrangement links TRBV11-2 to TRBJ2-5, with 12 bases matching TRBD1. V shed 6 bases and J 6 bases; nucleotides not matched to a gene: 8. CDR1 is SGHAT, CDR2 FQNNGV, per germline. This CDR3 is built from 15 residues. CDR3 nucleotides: TGTGCCAGCAGTCCAGGGACAGGGGGCGTGCAGACCCAGTACTTC. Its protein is CASSPGTGGVQTQYF.

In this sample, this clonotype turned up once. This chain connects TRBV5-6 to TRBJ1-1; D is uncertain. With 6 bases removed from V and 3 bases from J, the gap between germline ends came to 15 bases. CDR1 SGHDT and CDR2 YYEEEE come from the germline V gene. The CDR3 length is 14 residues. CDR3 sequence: CASTPSGIHTEAFF. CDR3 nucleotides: TGTGCCAGCACCCCCAGTGGAATCCACACTGAAGCTTTCTTT.

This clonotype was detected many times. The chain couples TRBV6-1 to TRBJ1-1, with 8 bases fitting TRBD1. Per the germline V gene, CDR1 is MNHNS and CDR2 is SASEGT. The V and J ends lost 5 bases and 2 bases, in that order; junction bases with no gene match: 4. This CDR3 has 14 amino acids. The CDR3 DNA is TGTGCCAGCAGTAAGACAGGGGTCAACACTGAAGCTTTCTTT. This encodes CASSKTGVNTEAFF.

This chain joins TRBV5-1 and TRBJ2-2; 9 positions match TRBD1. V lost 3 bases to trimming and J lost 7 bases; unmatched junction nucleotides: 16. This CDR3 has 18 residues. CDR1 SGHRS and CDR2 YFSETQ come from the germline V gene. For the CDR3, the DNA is TGCGCCAGCAGCTGGGGGACCGGGACAGGGTTTGTGAGCGGGGAGCTGTTTTTT. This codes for CASSWGTGTGFVSGELFF.